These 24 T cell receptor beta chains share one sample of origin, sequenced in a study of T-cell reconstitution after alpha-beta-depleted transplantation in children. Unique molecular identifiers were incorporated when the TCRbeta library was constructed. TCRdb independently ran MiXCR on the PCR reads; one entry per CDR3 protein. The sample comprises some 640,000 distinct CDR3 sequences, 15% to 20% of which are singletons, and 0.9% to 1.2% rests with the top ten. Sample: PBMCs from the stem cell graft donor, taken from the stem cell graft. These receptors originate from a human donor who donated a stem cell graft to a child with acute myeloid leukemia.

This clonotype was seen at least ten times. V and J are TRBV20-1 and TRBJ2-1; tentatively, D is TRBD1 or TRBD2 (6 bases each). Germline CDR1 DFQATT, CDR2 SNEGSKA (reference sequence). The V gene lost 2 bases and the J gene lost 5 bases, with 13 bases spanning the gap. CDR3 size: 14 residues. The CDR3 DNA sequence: TGCAGTGCTAGATCTCCCGGGGGCCACAATGAGCAGTTCTTC. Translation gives CSARSPGGHNEQFF.

The CDR3 here is CASSLERMDSKYGYTF. The CDR3 DNA is TGTGCCAGCAGTTTAGAGAGGATGGACTCAAAGTATGGCTACACCTTC. The chain uses TRBV12-3 or TRBV12-4 and TRBJ1-2; the D is unclear. The V and J ends lost 1 base and 5 bases respectively, with 17 bases between them. The CDR3 consists of 16 residues.

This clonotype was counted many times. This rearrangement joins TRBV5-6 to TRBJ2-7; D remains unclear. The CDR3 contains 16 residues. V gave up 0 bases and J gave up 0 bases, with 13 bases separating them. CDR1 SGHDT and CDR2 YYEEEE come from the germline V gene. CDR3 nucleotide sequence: TGTGCCAGCAGCTTGGATGGATCCGGGCCCTCCTACGAGCAGTACGTC. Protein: CASSLDGSGPSYEQYV.

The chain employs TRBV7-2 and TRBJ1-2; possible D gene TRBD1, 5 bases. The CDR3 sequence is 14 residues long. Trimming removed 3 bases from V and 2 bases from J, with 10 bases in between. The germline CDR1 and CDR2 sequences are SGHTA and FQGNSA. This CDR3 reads CASSFQGVNYGYTF. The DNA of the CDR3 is TGTGCCAGCAGCTTCCAGGGAGTCAACTATGGCTACACCTTC. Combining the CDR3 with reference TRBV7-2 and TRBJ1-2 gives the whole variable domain GAGVSQSPSNKVTEKGKDVELRCDPISGHTALYWYRQSLGQGLEFLIYFQGNSAPDKSGLPSDRFSAERTGGSVSTLTIQRTQQEDSAVYLCASSFQGVNYGYTFGSGTRLTVV.

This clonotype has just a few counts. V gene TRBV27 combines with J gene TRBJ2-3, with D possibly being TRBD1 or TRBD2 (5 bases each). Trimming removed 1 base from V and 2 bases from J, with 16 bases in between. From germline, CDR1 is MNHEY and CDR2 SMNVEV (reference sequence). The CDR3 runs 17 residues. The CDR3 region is CASSLFGRPGPTDTQYF. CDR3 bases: TGTGCCAGCAGTTTATTCGGCCGTCCGGGGCCCACAGATACGCAGTATTTT.

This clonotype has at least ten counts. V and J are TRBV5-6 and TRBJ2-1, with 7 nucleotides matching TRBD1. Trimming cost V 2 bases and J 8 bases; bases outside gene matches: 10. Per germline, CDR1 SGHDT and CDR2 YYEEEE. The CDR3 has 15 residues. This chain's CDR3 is CASSFGTGALDEQFF. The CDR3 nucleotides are TGTGCCAGCAGCTTCGGTACAGGGGCCTTGGATGAGCAGTTCTTC.

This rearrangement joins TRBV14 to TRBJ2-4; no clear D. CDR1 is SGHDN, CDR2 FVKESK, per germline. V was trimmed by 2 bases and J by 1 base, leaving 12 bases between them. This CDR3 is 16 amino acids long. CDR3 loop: CASSQLGGMAKNIQYF. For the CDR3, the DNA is TGTGCCAGCAGCCAACTCGGTGGTATGGCCAAAAACATTCAGTACTTC.

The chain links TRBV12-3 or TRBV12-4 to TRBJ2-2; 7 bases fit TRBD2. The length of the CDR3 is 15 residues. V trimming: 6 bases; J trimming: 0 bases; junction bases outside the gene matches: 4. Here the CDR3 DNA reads TGTGCCAGCAGGTCGCGGGGGTCGAACACCGGGGAGCTGTTTTTT. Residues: CASRSRGSNTGELFF.

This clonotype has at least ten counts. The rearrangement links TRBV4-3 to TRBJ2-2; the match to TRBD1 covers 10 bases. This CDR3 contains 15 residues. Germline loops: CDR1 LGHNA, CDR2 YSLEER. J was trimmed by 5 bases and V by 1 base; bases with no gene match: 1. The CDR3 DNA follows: TGCGCCAGCAGCCAAGGGACAGGGGGAACCGGGGAGCTGTTTTTT. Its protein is CASSQGTGGTGELFF.

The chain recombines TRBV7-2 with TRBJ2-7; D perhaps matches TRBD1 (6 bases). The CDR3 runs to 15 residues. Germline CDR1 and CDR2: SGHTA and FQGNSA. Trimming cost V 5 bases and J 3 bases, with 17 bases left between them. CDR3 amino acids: CASSPRTVTLYEQYF. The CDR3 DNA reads TGTGCCAGCAGCCCGCGGACAGTTACACTCTACGAGCAGTACTTC.

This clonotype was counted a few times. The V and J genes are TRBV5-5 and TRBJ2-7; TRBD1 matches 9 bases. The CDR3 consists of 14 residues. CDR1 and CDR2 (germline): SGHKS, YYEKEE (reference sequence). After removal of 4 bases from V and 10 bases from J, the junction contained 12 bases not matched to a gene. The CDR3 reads CASSTGGQGREQYV. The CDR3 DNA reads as TGTGCCAGCAGCACGGGGGGACAGGGACGGGAACAGTACGTC.

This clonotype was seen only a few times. This chain's CDR3 is CASSPGQRYGYTF. The CDR3 nucleotides are TGTGCCAGCAGCCCGGGACAGAGATATGGCTACACCTTC. V usage is TRBV6-1 and J usage is TRBJ1-2, with TRBD1 identical over 7 bases. This CDR3 region has 13 residues. Trimming removed 6 bases from V and 5 bases from J; junction bases left unmatched: 6. Germline V CDR1 and CDR2: MNHNS, SASEGT.

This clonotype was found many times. For the CDR3, the DNA is TGTGCCAGCAGCGTCACAATGGGGGGGCGAGGAGATACGCAGTATTTT. Amino acid sequence: CASSVTMGGRGDTQYF. This chain joins TRBV9 and TRBJ2-3, with D possibly matching TRBD2 (7 bases). In germline, CDR1 is SGDLS, CDR2 YYNGEE. Trimming left V 2 bases short and J 5 bases short, with 18 bases between. This CDR3 is 16 amino acids long.

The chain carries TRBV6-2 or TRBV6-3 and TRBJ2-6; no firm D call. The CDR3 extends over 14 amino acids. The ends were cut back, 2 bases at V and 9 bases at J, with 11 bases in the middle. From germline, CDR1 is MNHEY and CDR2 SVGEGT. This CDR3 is CASSYPGSFNVLTF. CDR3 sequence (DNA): TGTGCCAGCAGTTACCCCGGGTCCTTCAACGTCCTGACTTTC.

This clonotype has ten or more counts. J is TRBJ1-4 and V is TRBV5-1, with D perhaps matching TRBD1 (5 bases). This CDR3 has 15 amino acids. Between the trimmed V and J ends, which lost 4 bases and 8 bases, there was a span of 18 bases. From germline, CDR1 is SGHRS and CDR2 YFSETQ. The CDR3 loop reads CASSLGGTAGEKLFF. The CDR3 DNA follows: TGCGCCAGCAGCCTGGGCGGGACTGCGGGGGAAAAACTGTTTTTT.

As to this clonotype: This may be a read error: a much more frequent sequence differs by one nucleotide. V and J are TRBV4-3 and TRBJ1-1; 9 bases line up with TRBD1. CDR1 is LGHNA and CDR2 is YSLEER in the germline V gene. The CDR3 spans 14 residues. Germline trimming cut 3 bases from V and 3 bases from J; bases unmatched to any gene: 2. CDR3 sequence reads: CASSQRTGDTEAFF. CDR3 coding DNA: TGCGCCAGCAGCCAGCGGACAGGGGACACTGAAGCTTTCTTT.

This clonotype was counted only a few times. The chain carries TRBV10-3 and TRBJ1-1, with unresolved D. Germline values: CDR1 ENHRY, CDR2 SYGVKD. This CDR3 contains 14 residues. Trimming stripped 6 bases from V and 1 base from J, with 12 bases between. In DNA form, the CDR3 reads TGTGCCATCAGGAATGGGGAGAGGAACACTGAAGCTTTCTTT. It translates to CAIRNGERNTEAFF.

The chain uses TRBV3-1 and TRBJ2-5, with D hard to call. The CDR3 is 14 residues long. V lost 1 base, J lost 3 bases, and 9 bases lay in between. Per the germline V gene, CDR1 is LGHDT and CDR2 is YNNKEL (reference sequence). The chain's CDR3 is CASSQVPGKETQYF. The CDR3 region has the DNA TGTGCCAGCAGCCAAGTTCCTGGAAAAGAGACCCAGTACTTC.

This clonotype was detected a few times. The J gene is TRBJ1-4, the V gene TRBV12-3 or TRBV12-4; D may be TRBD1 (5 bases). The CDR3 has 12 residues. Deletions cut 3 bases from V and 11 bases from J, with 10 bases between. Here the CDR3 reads CASSFGTDKLFF. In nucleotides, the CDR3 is TGTGCCAGCAGTTTTGGGACGGATAAACTGTTTTTT.

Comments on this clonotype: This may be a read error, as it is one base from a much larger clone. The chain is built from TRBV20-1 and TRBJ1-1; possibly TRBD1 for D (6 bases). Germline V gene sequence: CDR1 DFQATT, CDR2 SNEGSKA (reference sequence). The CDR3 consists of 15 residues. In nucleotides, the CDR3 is TGCAGTGCTCCTCGGGACACCCGAAGGGTCACTGACGCTTTCTTT. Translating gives CSAPRDTRRVTDAFF.

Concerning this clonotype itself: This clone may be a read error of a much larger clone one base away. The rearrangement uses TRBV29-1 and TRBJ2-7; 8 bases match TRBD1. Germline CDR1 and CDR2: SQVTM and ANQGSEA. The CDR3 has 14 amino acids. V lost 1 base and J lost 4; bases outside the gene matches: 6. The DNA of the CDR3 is TGCAGCGTTGAAGGGGGACAGGTGAGATACGAGCAGTACTTC. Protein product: CSVEGGQVRYEQYF.

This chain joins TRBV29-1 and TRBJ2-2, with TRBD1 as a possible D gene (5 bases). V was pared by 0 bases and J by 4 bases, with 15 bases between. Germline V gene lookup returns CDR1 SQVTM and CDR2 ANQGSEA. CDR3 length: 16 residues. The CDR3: CSVEDLETASTGELFF. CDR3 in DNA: TGCAGCGTTGAAGATTTGGAGACAGCAAGCACCGGGGAGCTGTTTTTT.

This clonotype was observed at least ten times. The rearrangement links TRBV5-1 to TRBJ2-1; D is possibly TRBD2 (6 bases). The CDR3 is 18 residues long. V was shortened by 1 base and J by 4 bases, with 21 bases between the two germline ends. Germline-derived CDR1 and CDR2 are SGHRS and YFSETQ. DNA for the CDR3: TGCGCCAGCAGCTTGCGCGGGAAGGGACCCGATGTTTACAATGAGCAGTTCTTC. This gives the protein CASSLRGKGPDVYNEQFF.

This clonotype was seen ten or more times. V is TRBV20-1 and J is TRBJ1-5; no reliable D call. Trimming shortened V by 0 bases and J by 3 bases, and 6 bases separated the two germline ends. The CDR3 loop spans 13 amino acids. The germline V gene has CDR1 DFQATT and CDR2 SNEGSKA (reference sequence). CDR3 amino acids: CSAREWDNQPQHF. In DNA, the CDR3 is TGCAGTGCTAGAGAGTGGGACAATCAGCCCCAGCATTTT.